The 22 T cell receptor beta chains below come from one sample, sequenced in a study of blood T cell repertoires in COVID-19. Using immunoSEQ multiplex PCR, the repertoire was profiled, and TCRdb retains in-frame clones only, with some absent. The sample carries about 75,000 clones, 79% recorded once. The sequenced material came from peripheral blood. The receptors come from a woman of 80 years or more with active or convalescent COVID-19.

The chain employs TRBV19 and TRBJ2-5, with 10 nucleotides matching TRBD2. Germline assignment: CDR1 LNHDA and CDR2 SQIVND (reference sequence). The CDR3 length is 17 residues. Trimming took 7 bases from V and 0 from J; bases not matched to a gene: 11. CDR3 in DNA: TGTGCCAGTAAAAAGCGGGGGGGCTTGGGGTACCAAGAGACCCAGTACTTC. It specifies CASKKRGGLGYQETQYF.

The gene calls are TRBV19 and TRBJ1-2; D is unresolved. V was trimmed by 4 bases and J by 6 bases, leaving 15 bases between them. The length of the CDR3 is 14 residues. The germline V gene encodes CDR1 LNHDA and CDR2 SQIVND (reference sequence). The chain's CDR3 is CASSTPAALDGYTF. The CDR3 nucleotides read TGTGCCAGTAGTACCCCCGCCGCTCTAGATGGCTACACCTTC. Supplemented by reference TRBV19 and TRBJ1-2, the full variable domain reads DGGITQSPKYLFRKEGQNVTLSCEQNLNHDAMYWYRQDPGQGLRLIYYSQIVNDFQKGDIAEGYSVSREKKESFPLTVTSAQKNPTAFYLCASSTPAALDGYTFGSGTRLTVV.

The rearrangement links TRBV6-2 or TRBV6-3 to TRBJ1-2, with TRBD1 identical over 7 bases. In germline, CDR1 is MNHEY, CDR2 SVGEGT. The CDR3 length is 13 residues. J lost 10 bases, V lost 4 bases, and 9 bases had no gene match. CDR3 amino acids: CASSLLTQGSYTF. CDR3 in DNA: TGTGCCAGCAGTTTACTGACACAGGGGTCCTACACCTTC.

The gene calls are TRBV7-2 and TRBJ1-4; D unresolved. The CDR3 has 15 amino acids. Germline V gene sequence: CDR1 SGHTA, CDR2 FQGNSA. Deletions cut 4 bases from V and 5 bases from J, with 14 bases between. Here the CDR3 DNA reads TGTGCCAGCAGCTCGGGAGGGAAGGTCAATGAAAAACTGTTTTTT. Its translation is CASSSGGKVNEKLFF.

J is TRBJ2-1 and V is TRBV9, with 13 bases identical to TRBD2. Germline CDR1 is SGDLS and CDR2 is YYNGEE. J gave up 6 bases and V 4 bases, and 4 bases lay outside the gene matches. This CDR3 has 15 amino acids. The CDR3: CASSPRLAGGNEQFF. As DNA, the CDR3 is TGTGCCAGCAGCCCCCGACTAGCGGGAGGCAATGAGCAGTTCTTC.

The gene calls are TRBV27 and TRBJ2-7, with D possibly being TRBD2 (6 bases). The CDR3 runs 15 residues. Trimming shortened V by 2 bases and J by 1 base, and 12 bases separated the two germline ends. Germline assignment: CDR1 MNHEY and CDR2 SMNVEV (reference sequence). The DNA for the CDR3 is TGTGCCAGCAGTTTAGTACTAGCTGCTTCCTACGAGCAGTACTTC. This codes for CASSLVLAASYEQYF.

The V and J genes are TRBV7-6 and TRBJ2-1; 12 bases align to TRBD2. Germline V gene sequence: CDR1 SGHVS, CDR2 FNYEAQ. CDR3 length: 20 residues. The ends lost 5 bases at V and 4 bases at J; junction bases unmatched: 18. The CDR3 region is CASSPRILAGGVKSYNEQFF. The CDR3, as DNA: TGTGCCAGCAGCCCCCGCATACTAGCGGGAGGAGTAAAGAGTTACAATGAGCAGTTCTTC.

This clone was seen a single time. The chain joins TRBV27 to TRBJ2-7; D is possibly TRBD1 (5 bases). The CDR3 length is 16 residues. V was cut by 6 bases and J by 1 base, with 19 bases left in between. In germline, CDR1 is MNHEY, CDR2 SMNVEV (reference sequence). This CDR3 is CASRSRTRSGSYEQYF. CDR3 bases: TGTGCCAGCAGATCAAGGACGCGATCAGGGTCCTACGAGCAGTACTTC.

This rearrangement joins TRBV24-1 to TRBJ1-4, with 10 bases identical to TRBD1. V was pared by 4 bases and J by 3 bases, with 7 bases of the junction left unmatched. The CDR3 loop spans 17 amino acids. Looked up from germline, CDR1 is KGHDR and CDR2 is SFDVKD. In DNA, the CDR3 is TGTGCCACCAGTGACCCGGGACAGGGGTTATCTAATGAAAAACTGTTTTTT. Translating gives CATSDPGQGLSNEKLFF.

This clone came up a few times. CDR3: CASSLGIYNQPQHF. The CDR3 DNA sequence: TGTGCCAGCAGCTTGGGTATCTACAATCAGCCCCAGCATTTT. The chain uses TRBV5-6 and TRBJ1-5; D remains ambiguous. Germline V CDR1 and CDR2: SGHDT, YYEEEE. CDR3 size: 14 residues. Trimming left V 0 bases short and J 3 bases short, with 7 bases between.

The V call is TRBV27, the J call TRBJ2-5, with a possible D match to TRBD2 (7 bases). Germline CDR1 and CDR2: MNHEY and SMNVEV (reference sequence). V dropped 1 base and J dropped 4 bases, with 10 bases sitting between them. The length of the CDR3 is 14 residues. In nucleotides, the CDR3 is TGTGCCAGCAGTTTATTGGGGGGGGCAGAGACCCAGTACTTC. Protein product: CASSLLGGAETQYF.

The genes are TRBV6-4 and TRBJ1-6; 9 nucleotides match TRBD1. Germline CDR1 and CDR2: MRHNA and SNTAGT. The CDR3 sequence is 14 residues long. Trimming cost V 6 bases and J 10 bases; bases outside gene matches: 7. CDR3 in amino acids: CASRTGGTGSPLHF. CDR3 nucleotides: TGTGCCAGCAGGACAGGGGGAACCGGGTCACCCCTCCACTTT.

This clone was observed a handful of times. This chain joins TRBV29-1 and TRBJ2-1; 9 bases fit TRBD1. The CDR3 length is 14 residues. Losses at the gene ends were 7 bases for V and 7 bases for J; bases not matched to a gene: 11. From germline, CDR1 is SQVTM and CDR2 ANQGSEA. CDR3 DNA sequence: TGCAGCGGTGCCACCTGGACAGGGGCGAATGAGCAGTTCTTC. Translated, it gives CSGATWTGANEQFF.

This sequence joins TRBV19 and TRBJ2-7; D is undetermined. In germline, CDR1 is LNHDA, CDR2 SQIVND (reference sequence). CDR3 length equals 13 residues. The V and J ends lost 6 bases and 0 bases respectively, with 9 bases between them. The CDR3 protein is CASSPDFSYEQYF. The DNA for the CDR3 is TGTGCCAGTAGCCCAGACTTCTCCTACGAGCAGTACTTC.

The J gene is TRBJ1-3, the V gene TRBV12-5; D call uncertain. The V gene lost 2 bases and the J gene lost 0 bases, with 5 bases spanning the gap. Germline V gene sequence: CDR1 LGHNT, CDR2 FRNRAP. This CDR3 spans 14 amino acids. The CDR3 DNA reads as TGTGCTAGTGGTTTGCTCAGCTCTGGAAACACCATATATTTT. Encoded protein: CASGLLSSGNTIYF.

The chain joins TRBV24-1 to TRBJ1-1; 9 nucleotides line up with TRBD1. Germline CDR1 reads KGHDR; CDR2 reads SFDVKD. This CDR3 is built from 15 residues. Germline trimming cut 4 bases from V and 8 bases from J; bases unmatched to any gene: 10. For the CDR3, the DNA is TGTGCCACCAGTGACTCCGGGACAGGGACCGTAGAAGCTTTCTTT. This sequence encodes CATSDSGTGTVEAFF.

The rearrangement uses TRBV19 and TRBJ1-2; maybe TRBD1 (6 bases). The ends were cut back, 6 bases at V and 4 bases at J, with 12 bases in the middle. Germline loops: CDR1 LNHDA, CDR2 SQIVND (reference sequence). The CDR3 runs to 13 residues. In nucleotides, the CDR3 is TGTGCCAGTAGCCCCCACAGGGCCTATGGCTACACCTTC. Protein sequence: CASSPHRAYGYTF.

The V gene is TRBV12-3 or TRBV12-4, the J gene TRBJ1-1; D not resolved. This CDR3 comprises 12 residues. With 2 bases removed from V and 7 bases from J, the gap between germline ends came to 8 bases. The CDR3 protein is CASSLWAGEAFF. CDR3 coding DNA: TGTGCCAGCAGTTTATGGGCAGGTGAAGCTTTCTTT.

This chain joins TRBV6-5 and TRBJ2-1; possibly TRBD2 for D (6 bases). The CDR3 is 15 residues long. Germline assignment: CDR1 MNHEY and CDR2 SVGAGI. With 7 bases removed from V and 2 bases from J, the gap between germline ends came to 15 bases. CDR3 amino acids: CASMKGRDPYNEQFF. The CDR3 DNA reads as TGTGCCAGCATGAAAGGGCGGGACCCCTACAATGAGCAGTTCTTC.

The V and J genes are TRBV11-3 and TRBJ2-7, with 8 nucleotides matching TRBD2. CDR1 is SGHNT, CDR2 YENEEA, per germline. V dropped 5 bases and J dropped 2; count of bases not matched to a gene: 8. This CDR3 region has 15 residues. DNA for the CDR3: TGTGCCAGCAGCCCGGGGGGGCGGTCGGCCTACGAGCAGTACTTC. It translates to CASSPGGRSAYEQYF.

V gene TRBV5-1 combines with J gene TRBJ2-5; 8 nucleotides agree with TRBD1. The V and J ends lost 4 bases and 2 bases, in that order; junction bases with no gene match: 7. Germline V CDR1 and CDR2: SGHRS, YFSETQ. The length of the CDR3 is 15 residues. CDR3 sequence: CASSPDWDRQETQYF. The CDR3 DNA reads TGCGCCAGCAGCCCCGACTGGGACAGGCAAGAGACCCAGTACTTC.

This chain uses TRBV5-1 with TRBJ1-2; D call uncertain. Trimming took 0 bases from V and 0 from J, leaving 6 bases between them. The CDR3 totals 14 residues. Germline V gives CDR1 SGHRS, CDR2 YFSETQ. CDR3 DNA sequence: TGCGCCAGCAGCTTGGACGGGTCTAACTATGGCTACACCTTC. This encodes CASSLDGSNYGYTF.